This is a list of T cell receptor beta chains from one sample in a study of tumor and adjacent non-tumor tissue in lung cancer. MiXCR, run by TCRdb on the multiplex PCR reads, gives a single entry per CDR3 protein. The table lists 71,000 or so distinct CDR3 sequences, roughly 80% of them singletons. Sequencing input: lung tumor tissue. The receptors were gathered from a woman in her fifties or sixties with non-small cell lung cancer. Each CDR3 is given with its conserved first and last residue. Each record gives: clone size, D gene, V gene, J gene, CDR3 DNA, CDR3 protein. A D gene is named only where the DNA matches it firmly. Part of the rows lack a size; the others show once, few, many or a class for expanded clones.

NA,NA,TRBV4-3,TRBJ2-2,TGCGCCAACAACCAAGATATTACGACCACCGGGGAGCTGTTTTTT,CANNQDITTTGELFF
once,NA,TRBV30,TRBJ2-2,TGTGGCTGGAGTGAGGGGAACCGCAACACCCGGGAGCTGTTTTTT,CGWSEGNRNTRELFF
NA,NA,TRBV5-6,TRBJ1-1,TGTTCCAGCTGCTTGCTGGGGAGCAAAACTGAAGCTTTCTTT,CSSCLLGSKTEAFF
NA,TRBD1,TRBV29-1,TRBJ1-1,TGCAGCGCCATGACAGGGTCGAACACTGATGCTTTCTTT,CSAMTGSNTDAFF
NA,NA,TRBV20-1,TRBJ2-7,TGCTGTGCTTCTCCGGTTACGTCCTACGAGCAGTACTTC,CCASPVTSYEQYF
NA,NA,TRBV29-1,TRBJ2-2,NA,CSVLDKAHTGELFF
NA,NA,TRBV5-4,TRBJ2-6,TGTGCCAGGAGACCGGACAGCCCCAGACGATCTGGGGCCAACGTCCTGACTTTC,CARRPDSPRRSGANVLTF
many,NA,TRBV6-2/TRBV6-3,TRBJ1-5,TGTGCCAGCAGTCTTGAGGGGCCCTGGCAGCCCCAGCATTTT,CASSLEGPWQPQHF
NA,TRBD2,TRBV6-2/TRBV6-3,TRBJ2-7,TGTGCAAGCAACGGCGGGAGTTCATACGAGCAGTACTTC,CASNGGSSYEQYF
NA,NA,TRBV12-3/TRBV12-4,TRBJ1-5,TGTGCCTGCACCCAGCGTAGCAATCAGCCCAAGCATTTT,CACTQRSNQPKHF
NA,TRBD1,TRBV28,TRBJ2-1,TGTGCTAGCAGTTTTGGGACAGGGGATGGCAATGAGCAGTTCTTC,CASSFGTGDGNEQFF